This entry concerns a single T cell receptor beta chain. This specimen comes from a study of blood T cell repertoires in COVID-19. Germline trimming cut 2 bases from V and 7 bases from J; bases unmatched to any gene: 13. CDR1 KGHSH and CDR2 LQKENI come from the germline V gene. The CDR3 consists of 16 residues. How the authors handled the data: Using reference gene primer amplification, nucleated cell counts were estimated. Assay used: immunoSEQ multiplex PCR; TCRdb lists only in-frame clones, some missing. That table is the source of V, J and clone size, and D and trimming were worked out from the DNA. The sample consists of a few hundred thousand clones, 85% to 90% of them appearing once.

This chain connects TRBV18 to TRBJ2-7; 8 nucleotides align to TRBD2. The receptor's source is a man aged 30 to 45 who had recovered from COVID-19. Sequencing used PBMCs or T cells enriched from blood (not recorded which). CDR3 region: CASSPGAGRALGEQYF. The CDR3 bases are TGTGCCAGCTCACCAGGTGCCGGGAGGGCCCTGGGTGAGCAGTACTTC.